The text below deals with one T cell receptor (beta chain). The data belong to a study of CDR3 diversity in severe acne. The CDR3 extends over 13 amino acids. V was shortened by 5 bases and J by 4 bases, with 8 bases between the two germline ends. TCRdb reprocessed the PCR reads via MiXCR and lists one record per CDR3 protein. Of 89,000 or so distinct CDR3 sequences listed, approximately 52% were seen once; the top ten hold roughly 9.1%. The gene calls are TRBV12-3 or TRBV12-4 and TRBJ2-2; no clear D gene. This sequence was found in a male donor in good health, serving as a control. The sample comprised blood. The CDR3 nucleotides read TGTGCCAGCAGTCCTGGACCCACCGGGGAGCTGTTTTTT. It codes for CASSPGPTGELFF.